Listed here is a single T cell receptor beta chain. This sample is drawn from a study of blood T cell repertoires in COVID-19. Study details: Italy, Spain and the United States were the sources of the convalescent and acute COVID-19 samples. Sample material is recorded as cDNA or gDNA derived from T cells, B-cell-depleted T cells, or PBMCs.

V gave up 0 bases and J gave up 4 bases, with 14 bases separating them. The CDR3 extends over 16 amino acids. From germline, CDR1 is MNHEY and CDR2 SVGAGI. Source study methods: Amplification with reference gene primers provided the estimates of nucleated cell counts. Libraries were prepared by immunoSEQ multiplex PCR; TCRdb keeps only in-frame clonotypes and omits some of them. The V and J calls and clone size come from that table; D and trimming were worked out from the DNA. Among hundreds of thousands of clones, almost 85% were seen once, and the ten largest hold 7.2%. The TCR originated in a human donor in a cohort sampled during active COVID-19. The source material was peripheral blood. The V and J genes are TRBV6-5 and TRBJ2-3, with D possibly matching TRBD1 (6 bases). DNA of the CDR3: TGTGCCAGCAGTTACTCGGGGGCGAATAGCGCAGATACGCAGTATTTT. It yields the protein CASSYSGANSADTQYF.